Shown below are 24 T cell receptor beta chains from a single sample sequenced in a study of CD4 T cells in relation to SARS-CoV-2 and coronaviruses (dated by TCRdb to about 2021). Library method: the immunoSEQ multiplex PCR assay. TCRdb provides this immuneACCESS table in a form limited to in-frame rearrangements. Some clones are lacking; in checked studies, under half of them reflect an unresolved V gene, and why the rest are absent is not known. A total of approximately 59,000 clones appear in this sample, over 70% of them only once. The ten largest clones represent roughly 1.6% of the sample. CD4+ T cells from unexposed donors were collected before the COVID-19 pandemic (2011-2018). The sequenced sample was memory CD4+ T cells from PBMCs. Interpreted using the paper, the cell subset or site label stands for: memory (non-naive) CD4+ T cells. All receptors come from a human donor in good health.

The DNA of the CDR3 is TGTGCCAGCAGTCCCCGACAGGGGGCGCGAGTATTCCAAGAGACCCAGTACTTC. It is translated as CASSPRQGARVFQETQYF. The chain recombines TRBV27 with TRBJ2-5; 10 bases align to TRBD1. The CDR3 has 18 amino acids. V lost 5 bases to trimming and J lost 1 base; unmatched junction nucleotides: 13. Germline V gene lookup returns CDR1 MNHEY and CDR2 SMNVEV (reference sequence).

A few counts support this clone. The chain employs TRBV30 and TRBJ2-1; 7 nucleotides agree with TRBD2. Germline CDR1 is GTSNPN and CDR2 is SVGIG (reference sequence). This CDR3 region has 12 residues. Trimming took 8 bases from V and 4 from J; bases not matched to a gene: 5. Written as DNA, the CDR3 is TGTGCCCGAGCGGGACTGTACAATGAGCAGTTCTTC. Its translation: CARAGLYNEQFF.

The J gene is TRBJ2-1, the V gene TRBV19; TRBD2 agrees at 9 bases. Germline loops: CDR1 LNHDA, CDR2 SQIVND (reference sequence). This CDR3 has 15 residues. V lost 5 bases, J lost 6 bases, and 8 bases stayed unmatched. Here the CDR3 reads CASSPQASGTNEQFF. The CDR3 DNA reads TGTGCCAGTAGTCCACAGGCTAGCGGGACCAATGAGCAGTTCTTC.

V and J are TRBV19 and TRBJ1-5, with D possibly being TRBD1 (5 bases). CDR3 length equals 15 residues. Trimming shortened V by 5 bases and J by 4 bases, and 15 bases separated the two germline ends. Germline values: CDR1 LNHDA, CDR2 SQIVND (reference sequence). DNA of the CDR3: TGTGCCAGTAGTCCCCGGGCAGGGTGGAATCAGCCCCAGCATTTT. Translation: CASSPRAGWNQPQHF. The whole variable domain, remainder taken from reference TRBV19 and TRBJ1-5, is DGGITQSPKYLFRKEGQNVTLSCEQNLNHDAMYWYRQDPGQGLRLIYYSQIVNDFQKGDIAEGYSVSREKKESFPLTVTSAQKNPTAFYLCASSPRAGWNQPQHFGDGTRLSIL.

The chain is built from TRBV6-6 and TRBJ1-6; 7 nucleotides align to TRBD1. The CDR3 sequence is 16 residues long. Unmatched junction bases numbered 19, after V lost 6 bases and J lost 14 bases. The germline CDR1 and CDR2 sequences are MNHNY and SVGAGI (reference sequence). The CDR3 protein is CASRSDRAFGLDTLHF. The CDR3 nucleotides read TGTGCCAGCAGGTCCGACAGGGCGTTCGGGCTGGACACCCTCCACTTT.

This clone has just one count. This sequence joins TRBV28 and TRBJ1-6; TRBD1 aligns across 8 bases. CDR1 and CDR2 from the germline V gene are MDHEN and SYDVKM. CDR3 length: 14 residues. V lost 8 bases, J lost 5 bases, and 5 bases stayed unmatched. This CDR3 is CASVSGQDNSPLHF. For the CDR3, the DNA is TGTGCCAGCGTATCGGGACAGGATAATTCACCCCTCCACTTT.

The CDR3 spells CASSEGSDYEQYF. As DNA, the CDR3 is TGTGCCAGCTCAGAGGGGTCGGACTACGAGCAGTACTTC. The chain links TRBV18 to TRBJ2-7; tentatively, D is TRBD1 or TRBD2 (5 bases each). Germline loops: CDR1 KGHSH, CDR2 LQKENI. With 5 bases removed from V and 3 bases from J, the gap between germline ends came to 11 bases. The CDR3 spans 13 residues.

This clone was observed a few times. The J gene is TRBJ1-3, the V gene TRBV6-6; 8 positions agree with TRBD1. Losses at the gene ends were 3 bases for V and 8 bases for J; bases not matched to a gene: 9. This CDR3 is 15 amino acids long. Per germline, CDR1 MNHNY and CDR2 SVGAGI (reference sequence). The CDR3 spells CASSYPGQGEDTIYF. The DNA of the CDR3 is TGTGCCAGCAGTTATCCTGGACAGGGAGAAGACACCATATATTTT.

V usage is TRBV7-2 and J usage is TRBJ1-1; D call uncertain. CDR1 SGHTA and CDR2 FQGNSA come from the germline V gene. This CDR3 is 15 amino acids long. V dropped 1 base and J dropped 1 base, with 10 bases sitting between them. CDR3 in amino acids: CASSLGTAANTEAFF. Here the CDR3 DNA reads TGTGCCAGCAGCTTAGGGACGGCGGCGAACACTGAAGCTTTCTTT. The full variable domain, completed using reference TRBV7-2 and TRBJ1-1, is GAGVSQSPSNKVTEKGKDVELRCDPISGHTALYWYRQSLGQGLEFLIYFQGNSAPDKSGLPSDRFSAERTGGSVSTLTIQRTQQEDSAVYLCASSLGTAANTEAFFGQGTRLTVV.

This chain's CDR3 is CASSDWARGANQPQHF. The CDR3 DNA follows: TGTGCCAGCAGTGATTGGGCCCGAGGGGCCAATCAGCCCCAGCATTTT. The J gene is TRBJ1-5, the V gene TRBV6-1, with D perhaps matching TRBD1 (5 bases). Germline V lookup: CDR1 MNHNS, CDR2 SASEGT. The CDR3 has 16 amino acids. The V end was cut by 3 bases, the J end by 3 bases, with 15 bases between.

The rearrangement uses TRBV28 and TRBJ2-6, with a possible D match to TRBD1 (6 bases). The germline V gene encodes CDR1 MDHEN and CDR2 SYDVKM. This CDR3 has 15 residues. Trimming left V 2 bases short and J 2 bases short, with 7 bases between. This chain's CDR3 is CASSLPGAGANVLTF. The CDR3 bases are TGTGCCAGCAGTTTACCAGGGGCTGGGGCCAACGTCCTGACTTTC.

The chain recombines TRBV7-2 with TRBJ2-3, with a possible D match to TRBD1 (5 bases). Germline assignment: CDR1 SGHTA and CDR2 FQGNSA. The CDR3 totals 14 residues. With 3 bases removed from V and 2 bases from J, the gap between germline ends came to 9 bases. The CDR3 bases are TGTGCCAGCAGCTTTGACAGATCCACAGATACGCAGTATTTT. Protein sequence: CASSFDRSTDTQYF.

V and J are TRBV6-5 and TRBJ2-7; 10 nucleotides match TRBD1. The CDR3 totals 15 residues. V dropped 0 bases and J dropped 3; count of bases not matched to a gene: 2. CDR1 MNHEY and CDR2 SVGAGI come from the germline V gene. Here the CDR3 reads CASSYSGTGDYEQYF. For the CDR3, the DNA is TGTGCCAGCAGTTACTCCGGGACAGGGGACTACGAGCAGTACTTC.

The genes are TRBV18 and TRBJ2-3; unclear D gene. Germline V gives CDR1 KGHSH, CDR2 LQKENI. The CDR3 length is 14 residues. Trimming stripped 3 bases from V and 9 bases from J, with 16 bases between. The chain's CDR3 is CASSPSTGRATQYF. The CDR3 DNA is TGTGCCAGCTCACCCTCCACCGGAAGGGCGACGCAGTATTTT.

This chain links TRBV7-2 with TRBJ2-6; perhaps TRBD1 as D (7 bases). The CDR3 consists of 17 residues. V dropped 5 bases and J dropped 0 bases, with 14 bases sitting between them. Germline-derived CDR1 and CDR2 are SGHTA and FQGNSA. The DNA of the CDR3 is TGTGCCAGCAGCCACAGGGGACTTGACTCTGGGGCCAACGTCCTGACTTTC. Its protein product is CASSHRGLDSGANVLTF.

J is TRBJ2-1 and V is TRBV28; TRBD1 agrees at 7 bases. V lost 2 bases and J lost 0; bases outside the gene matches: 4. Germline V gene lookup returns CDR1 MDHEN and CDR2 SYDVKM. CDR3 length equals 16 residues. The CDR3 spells CASSLSRGSSYNEQFF. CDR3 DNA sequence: TGTGCCAGCAGTTTAAGCAGGGGGAGCTCCTACAATGAGCAGTTCTTC.

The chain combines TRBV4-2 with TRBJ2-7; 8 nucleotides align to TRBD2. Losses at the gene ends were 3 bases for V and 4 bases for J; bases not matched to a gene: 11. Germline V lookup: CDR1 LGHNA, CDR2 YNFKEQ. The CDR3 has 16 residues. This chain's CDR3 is CASSQVGAAGAYEQYF. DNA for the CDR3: TGTGCCAGCAGCCAGGTTGGAGCAGCGGGAGCGTACGAGCAGTACTTC.

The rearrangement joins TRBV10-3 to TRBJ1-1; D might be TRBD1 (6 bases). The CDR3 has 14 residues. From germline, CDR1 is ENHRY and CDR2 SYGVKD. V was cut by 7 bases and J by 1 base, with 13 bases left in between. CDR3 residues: CAIMGHAQNTEAFF. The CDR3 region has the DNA TGTGCCATCATGGGACACGCTCAGAACACTGAAGCTTTCTTT.

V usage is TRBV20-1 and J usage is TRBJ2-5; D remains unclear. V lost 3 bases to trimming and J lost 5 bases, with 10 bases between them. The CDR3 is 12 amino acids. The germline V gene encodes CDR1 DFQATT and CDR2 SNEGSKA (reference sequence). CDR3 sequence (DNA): TGCAGTGCTAGTTCTCGTTTGGAGACCCAGTACTTC. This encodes CSASSRLETQYF.

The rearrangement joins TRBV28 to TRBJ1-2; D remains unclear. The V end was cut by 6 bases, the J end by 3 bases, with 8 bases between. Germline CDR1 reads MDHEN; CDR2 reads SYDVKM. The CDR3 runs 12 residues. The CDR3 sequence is CASSLTDYGYTF. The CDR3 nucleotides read TGTGCCAGCAGCCTTACAGACTATGGCTACACCTTC.

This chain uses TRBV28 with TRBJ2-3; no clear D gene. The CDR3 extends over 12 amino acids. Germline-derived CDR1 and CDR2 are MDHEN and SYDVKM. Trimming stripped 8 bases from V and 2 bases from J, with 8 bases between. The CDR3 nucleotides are TGTGCCAGCTTAAGTCTCACAGATACGCAGTATTTT. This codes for CASLSLTDTQYF.

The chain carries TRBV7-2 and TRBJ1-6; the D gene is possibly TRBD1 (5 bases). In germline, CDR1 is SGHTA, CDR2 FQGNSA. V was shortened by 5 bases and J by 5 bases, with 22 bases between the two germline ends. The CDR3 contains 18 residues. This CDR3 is CASSPKVDSLINNSPLHF. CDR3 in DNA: TGTGCCAGCAGCCCCAAAGTTGACAGCCTTATAAATAATTCACCCCTCCACTTT.

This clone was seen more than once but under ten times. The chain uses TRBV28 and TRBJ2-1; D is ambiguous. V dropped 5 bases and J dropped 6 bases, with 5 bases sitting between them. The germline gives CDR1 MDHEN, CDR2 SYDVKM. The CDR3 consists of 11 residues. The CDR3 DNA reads TGTGCCAGCAGTCACCGCAATGAGCAGTTCTTC. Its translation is CASSHRNEQFF.

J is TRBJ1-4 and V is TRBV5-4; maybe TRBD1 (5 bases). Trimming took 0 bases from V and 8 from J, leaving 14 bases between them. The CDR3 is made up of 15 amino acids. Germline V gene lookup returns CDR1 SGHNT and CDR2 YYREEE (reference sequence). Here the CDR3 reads CASSLEGDFREKLFF. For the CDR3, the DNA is TGTGCCAGCAGCTTGGAAGGGGACTTCCGGGAAAAACTGTTTTTT.